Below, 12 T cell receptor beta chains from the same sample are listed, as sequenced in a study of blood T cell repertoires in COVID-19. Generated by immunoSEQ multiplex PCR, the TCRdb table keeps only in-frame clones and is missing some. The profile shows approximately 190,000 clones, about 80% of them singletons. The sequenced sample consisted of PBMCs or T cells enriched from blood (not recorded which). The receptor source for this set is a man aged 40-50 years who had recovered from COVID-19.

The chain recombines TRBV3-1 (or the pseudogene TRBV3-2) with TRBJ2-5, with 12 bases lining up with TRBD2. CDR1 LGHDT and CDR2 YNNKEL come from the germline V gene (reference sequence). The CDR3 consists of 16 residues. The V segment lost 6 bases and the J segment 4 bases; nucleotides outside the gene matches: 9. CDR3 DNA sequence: TGTGCCAGCAGTCACTTGAAGACTAGCGGGGGAGAGACCCAGTACTTC. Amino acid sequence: CASSHLKTSGGETQYF.

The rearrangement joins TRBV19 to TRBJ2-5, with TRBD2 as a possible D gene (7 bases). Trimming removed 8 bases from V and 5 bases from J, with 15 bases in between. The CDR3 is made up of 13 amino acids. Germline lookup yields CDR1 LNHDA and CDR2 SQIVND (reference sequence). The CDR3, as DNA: TGTGCCAGTTCTCGGGGGGCCGGTGAGACCCAGTACTTC. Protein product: CASSRGAGETQYF. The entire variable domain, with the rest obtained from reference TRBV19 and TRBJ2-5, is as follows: DGGITQSPKYLFRKEGQNVTLSCEQNLNHDAMYWYRQDPGQGLRLIYYSQIVNDFQKGDIAEGYSVSREKKESFPLTVTSAQKNPTAFYLCASSRGAGETQYFGPGTRLLVL.

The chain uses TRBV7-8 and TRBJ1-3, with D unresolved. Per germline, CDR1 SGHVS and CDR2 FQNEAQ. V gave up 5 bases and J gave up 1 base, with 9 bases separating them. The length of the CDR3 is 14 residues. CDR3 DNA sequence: TGTGCCAGCAGCCCCGGTCCTTCTGGAAACACCATATATTTT. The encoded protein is CASSPGPSGNTIYF.

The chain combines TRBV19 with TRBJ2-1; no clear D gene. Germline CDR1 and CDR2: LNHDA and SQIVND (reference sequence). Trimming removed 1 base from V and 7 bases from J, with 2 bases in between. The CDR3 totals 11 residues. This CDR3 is CASSIANEQFF. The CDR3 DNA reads TGTGCCAGTAGTATAGCGAATGAGCAGTTCTTC.

The CDR3 protein is CASSWSGGTTYEQYF. As DNA, the CDR3 is TGCGCCAGCAGCTGGAGCGGGGGGACCACCTACGAGCAGTACTTC. J is TRBJ2-7 and V is TRBV5-1, with TRBD2 matching 9 bases. The CDR3 runs to 15 residues. Per the germline V gene, CDR1 is SGHRS and CDR2 is YFSETQ. V shed 3 bases, J shed 2 bases, and the junction held 6 bases outside the gene matches.

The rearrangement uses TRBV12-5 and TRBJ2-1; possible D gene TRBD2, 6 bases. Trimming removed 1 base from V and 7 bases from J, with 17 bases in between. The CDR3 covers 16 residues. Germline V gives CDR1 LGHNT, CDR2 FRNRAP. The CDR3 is CASGLAASGVGNEQFF. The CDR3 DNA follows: TGTGCTAGTGGTTTGGCCGCATCGGGGGTGGGGAATGAGCAGTTCTTC. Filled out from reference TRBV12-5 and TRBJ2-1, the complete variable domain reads DARVTQTPRHKVTEMGQEVTMRCQPILGHNTVFWYRQTMMQGLELLAYFRNRAPLDDSGMPKDRFSAEMPDATLATLKIQPSEPRDSAVYFCASGLAASGVGNEQFFGPGTRLTVL.

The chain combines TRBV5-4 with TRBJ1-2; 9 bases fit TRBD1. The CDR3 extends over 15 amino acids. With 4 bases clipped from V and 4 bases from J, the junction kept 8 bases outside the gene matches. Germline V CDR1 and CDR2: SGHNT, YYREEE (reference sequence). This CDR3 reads CASSPQGAGSYGYTF. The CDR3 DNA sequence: TGTGCCAGCAGCCCACAGGGGGCAGGTAGCTATGGCTACACCTTC.

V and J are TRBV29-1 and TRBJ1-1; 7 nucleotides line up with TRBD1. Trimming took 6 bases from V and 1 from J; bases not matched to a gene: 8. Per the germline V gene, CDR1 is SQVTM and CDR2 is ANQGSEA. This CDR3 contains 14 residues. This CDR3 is CSVDPRQGNTEAFF. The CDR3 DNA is TGCAGCGTCGATCCCCGACAGGGGAACACTGAAGCTTTCTTT.

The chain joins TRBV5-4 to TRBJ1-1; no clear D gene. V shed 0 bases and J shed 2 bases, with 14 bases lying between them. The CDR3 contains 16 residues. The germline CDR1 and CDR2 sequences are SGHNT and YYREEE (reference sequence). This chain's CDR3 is CASSLVQLSENTEAFF. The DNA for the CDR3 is TGTGCCAGCAGCTTGGTTCAGCTGAGCGAAAACACTGAAGCTTTCTTT.

CDR3 in DNA: TGTGCCAGCACCCCGGGACAGGGATATGGCTACACCTTC. Amino acids: CASTPGQGYGYTF. The V gene is TRBV28, the J gene TRBJ1-2, with 9 bases identical to TRBD1. CDR1 is MDHEN, CDR2 SYDVKM, per germline. The CDR3 consists of 13 residues. V gave up 7 bases and J gave up 5 bases; unmatched junction bases: 5.

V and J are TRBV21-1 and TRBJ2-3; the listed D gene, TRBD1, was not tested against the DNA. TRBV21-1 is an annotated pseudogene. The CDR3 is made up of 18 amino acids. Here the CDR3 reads CASSFCPRDRVSTDTQYF. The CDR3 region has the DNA TGTGCCAGCAGCTTCTGCCCCCGGGACAGGGTTAGCACAGATACGCAGTATTTT.

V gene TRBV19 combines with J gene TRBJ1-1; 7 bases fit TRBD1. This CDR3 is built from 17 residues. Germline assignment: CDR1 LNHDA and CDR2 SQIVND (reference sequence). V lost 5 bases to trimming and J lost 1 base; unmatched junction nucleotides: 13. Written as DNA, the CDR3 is TGTGCCAGTAGTTGGGTGGAGGGGGCCTTAAGGAACACTGAAGCTTTCTTT. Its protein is CASSWVEGALRNTEAFF.